A selection of T cell receptor beta chains follows, all from one sample in a study of T cell responses to AZD1222 COVID-19 vaccine. The data were produced by immunoSEQ multiplex PCR, yet TCRdb's version contains in-frame clones alone and is incomplete. The sample shows around 100,000 clones, about 89% of them seen only once. This sample comprised peripheral blood, obtained on day 0 of MenACWY control vaccination. These receptor sequences come from an adult in good health. CDR3s include the opening cysteine and the closing phenylalanine or tryptophan.

TRBV9	TRBJ1-1	15	CASSGGTGGRTEAFF
TRBV5-5	TRBJ1-2	14	CASSPGGDNYGYTF
TRBV7-8	TRBJ1-2	13	CASSSSTGTGYTF
TRBV28	TRBJ1-5	14	CASTPGGNNQPQHF
TRBV28	TRBJ1-4	14	CASSRQGAGEKLFF
TRBV4-1	TRBJ2-2	16	CASSQAPGQNTGELFF
TRBV6-5	TRBJ2-4	15	CASSYGGQSVNIQYF
TRBV6-5	TRBJ1-5	13	CASRETANQPQHF
TRBV2	TRBJ1-5	13	CASSGQGNQPQHF
TRBV18	TRBJ2-7	17	CASSRGTSGRFTYEQYF
TRBV19	TRBJ1-5	15	CASRPVGQDYQPQHF
TRBV28	TRBJ1-2	14	CASSFTGLIYGYTF
TRBV7-8	TRBJ1-2	13	CASSSTGAGGYTF
TRBV18	TRBJ2-3	11	CASSHADTQYF
TRBV3-1/TRBV3-2	TRBJ2-5	15	CASSQATQDQETQYF